This TCR beta chain was observed in a study of T-cell reconstitution after alpha-beta-depleted transplantation in children. Regarding the study as a whole: The origin of high day-60 TCRbeta diversity in some patients lay in surviving recipient T cells and thymic progenitors. Alpha-beta T cells about two months after transplant reportedly derived from several hundred expanded graft clones. Newly made T cells mostly supplied T-cell counts and diversity one year after transplant.

The V gene end was trimmed by 0 bases and the J gene end by 8 bases; junction bases not matched to a gene: 5. CDR1 and CDR2 from the germline V gene are SGHKS and YYEKEE (reference sequence). CDR3 length: 15 amino acids. This clonotype was observed a few times. Its antigen is undetermined. Construction of the TCRbeta library involved unique molecular identifiers. TCRdb re-called the PCR reads with MiXCR, one entry per CDR3 protein. Of some 220,000 distinct CDR3 sequences in the sample, 9.5% to 13% were seen once. V and J are TRBV5-5 and TRBJ1-2, with 12 bases matching TRBD1. The sequenced sample was PBMCs, obtained before TCRalphabeta/CD19-depleted stem cell transplant. This clonotype was sampled from a child younger than two with acute myeloid leukemia, due to receive a stem cell transplant. CDR3 sequence (DNA): TGTGCCAGCAGCTTGGGGGGACAGGGGGCGAAAGGCTACACCTTC. It specifies CASSLGGQGAKGYTF.